The 24 T cell receptor beta chains reported below all come from one sample, sequenced in a study of Graves' ophthalmopathy and Graves' hyperthyroidism. Amplification of TCR beta CDR3 regions used RNA transcripts. The library came from an HTBI-primed first-round RT-PCR and a second-round multiplex PCR. TCRdb independently ran MiXCR on the multiplex PCR reads; one entry per CDR3 protein. The sample holds more than 300,000 distinct CDR3 sequences, less than 20% seen once. The sample consisted of peripheral blood. The receptors were gathered from a woman aged 18 to 35 with stable Graves' hyperthyroidism.

This chain connects TRBV14 to TRBJ1-2; D may be TRBD1 (6 bases). Looked up from germline, CDR1 is SGHDN and CDR2 is FVKESK. V was pared by 4 bases and J by 7 bases, with 22 bases between. This CDR3 is built from 16 residues. The CDR3 DNA sequence: TGTGCCAGCAGCCCCTCGACAGGTTGGACGTATGGTGGCTACACCTTC. Translating it yields CASSPSTGWTYGGYTF. Drawing the rest from reference TRBV14 and TRBJ1-2, the complete variable domain is EAGVTQFPSHSVIEKGQTVTLRCDPISGHDNLYWYRRVMGKEIKFLLHFVKESKQDESGMPNNRFLAERTGGTYSTLKVQPAELEDSGVYFCASSPSTGWTYGGYTFGSGTRLTVV.

There are many counts of this clonotype. The rearrangement joins TRBV7-8 to TRBJ2-5, with a weak D call TRBD1 (5 bases). The V gene's germline CDR1 is SGHVS and CDR2 FQNEAQ. V gave up 4 bases and J gave up 5 bases, with 11 bases separating them. The CDR3 consists of 13 residues. CDR3: CASSSNYRETQYF. For the CDR3, the DNA is TGTGCCAGCAGCTCAAACTACAGGGAGACCCAGTACTTC.

This clonotype occurred many times. This chain connects TRBV3-1 to TRBJ1-2; D call uncertain. V was pared by 1 base and J by 8 bases, with 20 bases between. In germline, CDR1 is LGHDT, CDR2 YNNKEL (reference sequence). The CDR3 runs to 16 residues. The CDR3 DNA follows: TGTGCCAGCAGCCAAGGACCGGCACTCGGCAGAGGAGGCTACACCTTC. It translates to CASSQGPALGRGGYTF.

A remark on this clonotype: Being one base from a much bigger clone, this may be a read error. The chain combines TRBV20-1 with TRBJ1-5; 11 bases align to TRBD1. Germline CDR1 DFQATT, CDR2 SNEGSKA (reference sequence). This CDR3 has 14 residues. CDR3 region: CTARRTGGQEPQHF. The CDR3 nucleotides read TGCACTGCTAGACGGACAGGGGGCCAGGAGCCCCAGCATTTT.

This clonotype came up many times. The chain couples TRBV6-1 to TRBJ1-2; D gene unclear. Trimming removed 6 bases at V and 3 bases at J, with 11 bases between. Germline V gene lookup returns CDR1 MNHNS and CDR2 SASEGT. The CDR3 totals 13 residues. CDR3 protein: CASSPATDYGYTF. Here the CDR3 DNA reads TGTGCCAGCAGCCCCGCCACTGACTATGGCTACACCTTC.

This clonotype has a count of ten or more. V and J are TRBV5-1 and TRBJ1-1; tentative D call: TRBD1 (5 bases). Germline V gives CDR1 SGHRS, CDR2 YFSETQ. The CDR3 spans 15 residues. The ends were cut back, 3 bases at V and 0 bases at J, with 12 bases in the middle. CDR3 sequence reads: CASSSRDLMNTEAFF. In nucleotides, the CDR3 is TGCGCCAGCAGCTCGAGGGACCTCATGAACACTGAAGCTTTCTTT. Filled out from reference TRBV5-1 and TRBJ1-1, the complete variable domain reads KAGVTQTPRYLIKTRGQQVTLSCSPISGHRSVSWYQQTPGQGLQFLFEYFSETQRNKGNFPGRFSGRQFSNSRSEMNVSTLELGDSALYLCASSSRDLMNTEAFFGQGTRLTVV.

This clonotype was seen ten or more times. V usage is TRBV20-1 and J usage is TRBJ2-7; TRBD1 is a possible D gene (6 bases). Germline V CDR1 and CDR2: DFQATT, SNEGSKA (reference sequence). Trimming took off 2 bases at V and 3 bases at J, with 14 bases between the two ends. CDR3 length: 14 amino acids. The DNA of the CDR3 is TGCAGTGCTAGACACTCGGACAGCAGCTACGAGCAGTACTTC. This encodes CSARHSDSSYEQYF.

In this sample, this clonotype turned up many times. This sequence joins TRBV28 and TRBJ1-1; D not resolved. Between the trimmed V and J ends, which lost 3 bases and 11 bases, there was a span of 13 bases. Germline loops: CDR1 MDHEN, CDR2 SYDVKM. The CDR3 spans 12 residues. The DNA for the CDR3 is TGTGCCAGCAGTTTTTTTGCAGGCTTGGCTTTCTTT. This translates into CASSFFAGLAFF. The full variable domain, its missing parts supplied by reference TRBV28 and TRBJ1-1, is DVKVTQSSRYLVKRTGEKVFLECVQDMDHENMFWYRQDPGLGLRLIYFSYDVKMKEKGDIPEGYSVSREKKERFSLILESASTNQTSMYLCASSFFAGLAFFGQGTRLTVV.

This clonotype was recorded at least ten times. The genes are TRBV2 and TRBJ1-5, with 7 positions matching TRBD1. The V and J ends lost 6 bases and 6 bases, in that order; junction bases with no gene match: 5. Per the germline V gene, CDR1 is SNHLY and CDR2 is FYNNEI. The CDR3 length is 13 residues. CDR3 nucleotides: TGTGCCAGCAGACACAGGGGTACTCAGCCCCAGCATTTT. Amino acids: CASRHRGTQPQHF.

The chain is built from TRBV11-1 and TRBJ1-2; D possibly corresponds to TRBD1 (5 bases). The CDR3 runs to 13 residues. Trimming removed 0 bases at V and 8 bases at J, with 10 bases between. In germline, CDR1 is SGHAT, CDR2 FQDESV (reference sequence). Here the CDR3 reads CASSLALRDGYTF. CDR3 DNA sequence: TGTGCCAGCAGCTTAGCGCTCAGGGACGGCTACACCTTC.

This clonotype was observed at least ten times. The DNA of the CDR3 is TGTGCCAGCAGCCCGACAGGGAACACTGAAGCTTTCTTT. Its translation is CASSPTGNTEAFF. This rearrangement joins TRBV12-3 or TRBV12-4 to TRBJ1-1, with D possibly being TRBD1 (6 bases). Trimming cost V 6 bases and J 1 base, with 9 bases left between them. The CDR3 runs to 13 residues.

This rearrangement joins TRBV20-1 to TRBJ2-7, with 12 bases identical to TRBD1. Trimming cost V 0 bases and J 5 bases; bases outside gene matches: 8. From germline, CDR1 is DFQATT and CDR2 SNEGSKA (reference sequence). This CDR3 has 16 amino acids. The CDR3 DNA follows: TGCAGTGCTAGAGATAGGTCGGGACAGGGGGCCGACGAGCAGTACTTC. It is translated as CSARDRSGQGADEQYF.

J is TRBJ2-5 and V is TRBV11-2; D perhaps matches TRBD2 (5 bases). The CDR3 spans 12 residues. Trimming took 4 bases from V and 5 from J, leaving 8 bases between them. Germline lookup yields CDR1 SGHAT and CDR2 FQNNGV. Here the CDR3 DNA reads TGTGCCAGCAGCTGGCGAGGGGAGACCCAGTACTTC. Its translation is CASSWRGETQYF. Full variable domain (missing parts from reference TRBV11-2 and TRBJ2-5): EAGVAQSPRYKIIEKRQSVAFWCNPISGHATLYWYQQILGQGPKLLIQFQNNGVVDDSQLPKDRFSAERLKGVDSTLKIQPAKLEDSAVYLCASSWRGETQYFGPGTRLLVL.

There are many counts of this clonotype. This rearrangement joins TRBV5-1 to TRBJ2-6; 8 bases match TRBD1. Germline assignment: CDR1 SGHRS and CDR2 YFSETQ. V was clipped by 3 bases and J by 0 bases; unmatched bases: 11. CDR3 length equals 19 residues. For the CDR3, the DNA is TGCGCCAGCAGCTCCCGCCCGGGCAGGGGGCACTCTGGGGCCAACGTCCTGACTTTC. Translating gives CASSSRPGRGHSGANVLTF.

This clonotype was found many times. The rearrangement uses TRBV6-2 or TRBV6-3 and TRBJ2-7; 10 positions agree with TRBD1. Per germline, CDR1 MNHEY and CDR2 SVGEGT. J gave up 1 base and V 6 bases, and 15 bases lay outside the gene matches. The CDR3 is 18 amino acids. The DNA of the CDR3 is TGTGCCAGCAGCTCCCCCTTTATACCGGACAGGGGGTCCTACGAGCAGTACTTC. The encoded protein is CASSSPFIPDRGSYEQYF.

This clonotype was observed at least ten times. V is TRBV5-1 and J is TRBJ2-7; possibly TRBD1 or TRBD2 for D (5 bases each). Germline V gene sequence: CDR1 SGHRS, CDR2 YFSETQ. The CDR3 totals 15 residues. Trimming cost V 1 base and J 1 base, with 12 bases left between them. The chain's CDR3 is CASSLLPRGSYEQYF. The DNA for the CDR3 is TGCGCCAGCAGCTTGCTCCCGAGGGGATCCTACGAGCAGTACTTC.

This clonotype was detected many times. The V and J genes are TRBV2 and TRBJ1-1, with 10 nucleotides matching TRBD1. Germline CDR1 reads SNHLY; CDR2 reads FYNNEI. The CDR3 runs 14 residues. V trimming: 4 bases; J trimming: 3 bases; junction bases outside the gene matches: 2. The CDR3 coding sequence is TGTGCCAGCAGTGTGGACAGGGGGGACACTGAAGCTTTCTTT. Its translation: CASSVDRGDTEAFF.

This clonotype was seen at least ten times. The gene calls are TRBV29-1 and TRBJ1-2; D is possibly TRBD1 (6 bases). Germline-derived CDR1 and CDR2 are SQVTM and ANQGSEA. The CDR3 spans 14 residues. Trimming took 4 bases from V and 2 from J, leaving 14 bases between them. CDR3 protein: CSVVWQGKNYGYTF. The DNA of the CDR3 is TGCAGCGTTGTGTGGCAGGGGAAGAACTATGGCTACACCTTC.

The chain joins TRBV10-3 to TRBJ1-2, with D perhaps TRBD1 (5 bases). The CDR3 contains 15 residues. Trimming left V 6 bases short and J 6 bases short, with 20 bases between. Germline V lookup: CDR1 ENHRY, CDR2 SYGVKD. The CDR3 DNA reads TGTGCCATCAGCGAGACCTTAGACAGCTTCCATGGCTACACCTTC. This translates into CAISETLDSFHGYTF.

Many counts were recorded for this clonotype. The genes are TRBV6-2 or TRBV6-3 and TRBJ1-5; D is ambiguous. CDR1 and CDR2 from the germline V gene are MNHEY and SVGEGT. V shed 6 bases and J shed 5 bases, with 14 bases lying between them. The CDR3 loop spans 14 amino acids. The CDR3, as DNA: TGTGCCAGCAGCTACGGTGGCGGATATCAGCCCCAGCATTTT. This codes for CASSYGGGYQPQHF.

This clonotype has ten or more counts. The J gene is TRBJ2-2, the V gene TRBV29-1; 8 nucleotides match TRBD1. Germline loops: CDR1 SQVTM, CDR2 ANQGSEA. The trim removed 3 bases at V and 5 bases at J, leaving 2 bases unmatched. This CDR3 is 13 amino acids long. In nucleotides, the CDR3 is TGCAGCGTTGACGGACAGGGAACCGGGGAGCTGTTTTTT. This sequence encodes CSVDGQGTGELFF.

In this sample, this clonotype turned up many times. V and J are TRBV6-5 and TRBJ1-5; 10 bases are a match to TRBD1. This CDR3 spans 15 amino acids. CDR1 and CDR2 from the germline V gene are MNHEY and SVGAGI. With 7 bases clipped from V and 3 bases from J, the junction kept 6 bases outside the gene matches. The CDR3 spells CASNEGQGPNQPQHF. For the CDR3, the DNA is TGTGCCAGCAACGAGGGACAGGGGCCCAATCAGCCCCAGCATTTT.

Only a few counts were recorded for this clonotype. A clone one base away is much larger, so this may be a read error. The CDR3 reads CASSFWQGTVLNQPQHF. CDR3 nucleotide sequence: TGTGCCAGCAGTTTCTGGCAGGGGACGGTTTTGAATCAGCCCCAGCATTTT. The chain joins TRBV27 to TRBJ1-5; a possible D gene is TRBD1 (6 bases). This CDR3 comprises 17 residues. CDR1 is MNHEY, CDR2 SMNVEV, per germline (reference sequence). Trimming pared 3 bases from V and 4 bases from J, leaving 19 bases between.

The chain links TRBV6-5 to TRBJ2-2; no clear D. Trimming removed 0 bases from V and 9 bases from J, with 11 bases in between. Per the germline V gene, CDR1 is MNHEY and CDR2 is SVGAGI. The CDR3 is 14 amino acids. The CDR3 sequence is CASSYSFDARELFF. CDR3 nucleotide sequence: TGTGCCAGCAGTTACTCGTTTGACGCGCGGGAGCTGTTTTTT.